This T cell receptor (beta chain) comes out of a study of beta chain features in type 1 diabetes. All of the isolated RNA was reverse transcribed, so expressed TCRB transcripts were sequenced. Here immunoSEQ multiplex PCR was the method, and the copy in TCRdb shows in-frame clones only, minus some. This sample has 450,000 to 600,000 clones; approximately 31% occur once, and the top ten carry roughly 0.066%. General study results and limits: Sequencing of cDNA might inflate the share of cells that strongly express TCR.

For this clone: Its antigen is currently unknown. At one end the junction does not follow the germline gene, possibly because of a read error.

CDR1 is SGHTA, CDR2 FQGTGA, per germline. The CDR3 contains 15 residues. It was via CD45RO/CCR7/CD25/CD127/CD95/CD27 that CD4+ naive, central memory, regulatory and stem cell-like memory cells were sorted. Sorted populations all exceeded 98% purity. The clonotype originates from a young man in good health. The specimen sequenced was naive CD4+ T cells from blood. This chain connects TRBV7-3 to TRBJ1-4, with TRBD1 identical over 7 bases. CDR3 loop: CASSLSPTQGERLFF. CDR3 in DNA: TGTGCCAGCAGCTTATCCCCAACTCAGGGGGAAAGACTGTTTTTT.